The 7 T cell receptor beta chains below come from one sample, sequenced in a study of patients and donors after allogeneic stem cell transplantation. Using its own MiXCR run on the RT-PCR reads, TCRdb lists one record per CDR3 protein. This table holds approximately 170,000 distinct CDR3 sequences, approximately 24% found once. Sequencing was carried out using blood, either unsorted or a sorted T cell fraction (not recorded which). The receptor source for this set is a human donor who was either an allogeneic HSCT recipient or a stem cell or donor lymphocyte infusion donor (not recorded which). It is not recorded whose cells these are; they may come from a transplant donor.

This clonotype has only a few counts. The chain has TRBV10-3 and TRBJ2-7, with 10 positions matching TRBD1. This CDR3 is 15 amino acids long. Germline CDR1 ENHRY, CDR2 SYGVKD. J lost 0 bases, V lost 8 bases, and 7 bases had no gene match. The CDR3 is CAIGSGTGASYEQYF. DNA for the CDR3: TGTGCCATCGGGTCCGGGACAGGGGCCTCCTACGAGCAGTACTTC.

There are a few counts of this clonotype. The V and J genes are TRBV12-3 or TRBV12-4 and TRBJ1-4, with D possibly matching TRBD1 (5 bases). The CDR3 length is 14 residues. Deletions cut 6 bases from V and 8 bases from J, with 16 bases between. The CDR3 spells CASSALQGNEKLFF. The CDR3 bases are TGTGCCAGCAGCGCCTTGCAGGGTAACGAAAAACTGTTTTTT.

This sequence joins TRBV11-2 and TRBJ1-1; D gene unclear. CDR1 and CDR2 (germline): SGHAT, FQNNGV. The ends were cut back, 1 base at V and 5 bases at J, with 8 bases in the middle. The CDR3 consists of 13 residues. The CDR3 here is CASSLGVRTEAFF. As DNA, the CDR3 is TGTGCCAGCAGCTTAGGTGTCCGGACTGAAGCTTTCTTT.

In its sample, this clonotype was seen many times. This chain joins TRBV6-5 and TRBJ2-5; the D call may be TRBD1 or TRBD2 (5 bases each). CDR1 MNHEY and CDR2 SVGAGI come from the germline V gene. Between the trimmed V and J ends, which lost 6 bases and 3 bases, there was a span of 17 bases. CDR3 length: 15 residues. CDR3 DNA sequence: TGTGCCAGCAGCTTCCGGACGGGGCTGGAAGAGACCCAGTACTTC. This translates into CASSFRTGLEETQYF.

The chain employs TRBV20-1 and TRBJ2-7, with 7 nucleotides matching TRBD2. CDR3 length: 13 residues. Germline CDR1 reads DFQATT; CDR2 reads SNEGSKA (reference sequence). The junction had 4 bases not matched to a gene; V was cut back by 5 bases and J by 0 bases. The CDR3 DNA reads as TGCAGTGCTGGGTGGACTAGCTCCTACGAGCAGTACTTC. Protein product: CSAGWTSSYEQYF.

The chain employs TRBV5-1 and TRBJ2-3, with D tentatively TRBD2 (6 bases). The CDR3 contains 15 residues. Trimming removed 1 base at V and 0 bases at J, with 9 bases between. Per the germline V gene, CDR1 is SGHRS and CDR2 is YFSETQ. The CDR3 is CASSLPSASTDTQYF. For the CDR3, the DNA is TGCGCCAGCAGCTTGCCTAGCGCGAGCACAGATACGCAGTATTTT.

This clonotype was recorded at least ten times. The rearrangement links TRBV7-9 to TRBJ1-5, with a weak D call TRBD1 (6 bases). CDR3 length: 15 residues. V was shortened by 5 bases and J by 1 base, with 12 bases between the two germline ends. The germline V gene has CDR1 SEHNR and CDR2 FQNEAQ (reference sequence). The CDR3 sequence: CASSPQGTSNQPQHF. CDR3 bases: TGTGCCAGCAGCCCGCAGGGGACCAGCAATCAGCCCCAGCATTTT.